The present entry profiles one TCR beta chain with its context. Its target is unknown. Nominal health characterized the donors when sampled, though unrecorded immune exposures were likely. This sample was included in a study of cytomegalovirus exposure and HLA in healthy donors. Study observations and caveats: The authors considered a cluster of highly shared sequence variants likely to be a sequencing artifact. Published work reported that the classifier diagnosed cytomegalovirus status with high specificity and sensitivity. A reported reduction in N-insertions relative to the approximately 600-donor mean was seen in an Asian-associated ancestry cluster in a later analysis.

V shed 5 bases and J shed 3 bases, with 11 bases lying between them. The germline gives CDR1 LNHDA, CDR2 SQIVND (reference sequence). The CDR3 is 13 residues long. Primers included in the PCR were 60 Vbeta and 13 Jbeta primers. Some clones are missing from TCRdb's copy, which holds only in-frame ones; the method was immunoSEQ multiplex PCR. The repertoire includes tens of thousands of clones, 78% of them detected once, and about 3.5% sits in the top ten. The sequenced sample was PBMCs. The chain links TRBV19 to TRBJ2-7; maybe TRBD1 (7 bases). The clonotype was recovered from a woman between 35 and 50 years old in good health and CMV-seronegative. CDR3 region: CASSAGQLYEQYF. DNA of the CDR3: TGTGCCAGTAGTGCGGGACAGCTCTACGAGCAGTACTTC.